This is a list of T cell receptor beta chains from one sample in a study of cytomegalovirus exposure and HLA in healthy donors. Method: immunoSEQ multiplex PCR; TCRdb's copy keeps in-frame clones and lacks some. The table records 130,000 to 150,000 clones, just under 85% of them present only once. The sequenced material came from PBMCs. These receptors all stem from a woman in her sixties or seventies in good health and CMV-seropositive. Both conserved end residues are part of each CDR3.

V	J	CDR3
TRBV7-9	NA	CASSLEPSSYEQYF
TRBV6-5	TRBJ2-2	CASNEIANTGELFF
TRBV28	TRBJ2-7	CASSLLRLSDRPFEQYF
TRBV28	TRBJ2-7	CASSSLAGERTYEQYF
TRBV4-1	TRBJ2-1	CASSQYTSSASYNEQFF
TRBV9	TRBJ2-1	CASSVERSEQFF
TRBV29-1	TRBJ1-3	CGVDQGAGNTIYF
TRBV30	TRBJ2-1	CAWSGLSGRDNEQFF
TRBV30	TRBJ1-1	CAGGGREAFF
TRBV27	TRBJ2-2	CASTPLAGLPNTGELFF
TRBV28	TRBJ1-1	CASSIGPSSAFF
TRBV28	TRBJ2-1	CASSSSGNPNNEQFF
TRBV28	TRBJ2-5	CASSLPTGRETQYF
TRBV27	TRBJ2-7	CASSLSSSSYEQYF
TRBV10-1	TRBJ2-5	CAITSETQYF
TRBV6-1	TRBJ2-7	CASSPTSGPYEQYF
TRBV27	TRBJ1-5	CASSYSGHNQPQHF
TRBV28	TRBJ2-2	CASSLRGRRAGELFF
TRBV11-2	TRBJ1-4	CASSLDQGSNEKLFF
TRBV7-2	TRBJ2-1	CASSLVGTPTYNEQFF
TRBV27	TRBJ2-7	CASNPGTSGSEQYF
TRBV7-6	TRBJ1-1	CASSPEGGSRNTEAFF
TRBV11-3	TRBJ1-1	CASSTFLGGENTEAFF
TRBV4-3	TRBJ1-4	CASSQFLDRESATNEKLFF
TRBV28	TRBJ2-7	CASSFQGYEQYF
TRBV5-1	TRBJ2-7	CASSLDTGTVSYEQYF
TRBV4-1	TRBJ2-1	CASSPNPGLAGDGEQFF
TRBV4-1	NA	CASSQGARAYEQYF
TRBV2	TRBJ2-7	CASSETGGAYEQYF
TRBV4-3	TRBJ2-1	CASSQVSGQRFF
TRBV19	TRBJ2-7	CASRGTSGRAPTDEQYF
TRBV7-9	TRBJ2-6	CASSLGTGSGANVLTF
TRBV7-2	TRBJ1-2	CASSLAYQTDVRRYTF
TRBV7-3	TRBJ1-1	CASSLGTGNTEAFF
TRBV11-3	TRBJ1-1	CASNNGITKMGTEAFF
TRBV14	TRBJ2-5	CASSPGLAVGETQYF